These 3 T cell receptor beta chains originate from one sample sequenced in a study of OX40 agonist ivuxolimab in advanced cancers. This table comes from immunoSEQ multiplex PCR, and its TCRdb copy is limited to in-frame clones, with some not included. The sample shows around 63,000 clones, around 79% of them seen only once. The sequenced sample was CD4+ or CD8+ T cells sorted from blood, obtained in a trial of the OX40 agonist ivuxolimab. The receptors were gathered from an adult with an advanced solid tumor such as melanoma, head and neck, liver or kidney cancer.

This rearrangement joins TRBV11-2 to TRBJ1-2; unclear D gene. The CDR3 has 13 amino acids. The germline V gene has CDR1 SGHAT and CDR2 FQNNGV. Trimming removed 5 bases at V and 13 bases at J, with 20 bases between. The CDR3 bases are TGTGCCAGCAGCCCCCGGCGGAGTGAAAGCTCCACCTTC. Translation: CASSPRRSESSTF.

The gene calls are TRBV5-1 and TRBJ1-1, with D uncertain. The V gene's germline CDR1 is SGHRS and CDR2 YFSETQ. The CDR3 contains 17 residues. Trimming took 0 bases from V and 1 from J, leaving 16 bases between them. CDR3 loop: CASSLGIWEKQNTEAFF. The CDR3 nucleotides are TGCGCCAGCAGCTTGGGTATCTGGGAGAAACAGAACACTGAAGCTTTCTTT. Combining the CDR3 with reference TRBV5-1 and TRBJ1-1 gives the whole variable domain KAGVTQTPRYLIKTRGQQVTLSCSPISGHRSVSWYQQTPGQGLQFLFEYFSETQRNKGNFPGRFSGRQFSNSRSEMNVSTLELGDSALYLCASSLGIWEKQNTEAFFGQGTRLTVV.

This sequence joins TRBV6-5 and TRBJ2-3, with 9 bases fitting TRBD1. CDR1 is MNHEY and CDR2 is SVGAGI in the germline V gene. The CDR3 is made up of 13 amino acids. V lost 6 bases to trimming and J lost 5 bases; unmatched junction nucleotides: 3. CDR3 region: CASSRTGEDTQYF. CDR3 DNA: TGTGCCAGCAGCCGGACAGGGGAAGATACGCAGTATTTT.